The next 26 T cell receptor beta chains were all read from a single sample in a study of blood T cells in healthy people across ages. Next came a second PCR, run for about 7 to 11 cycles, which used a sample-barcoded 5' primer along with a J-beta primer mix. TCRdb reanalysed the 5' RACE reads using MiXCR and keeps one entry per CDR3 protein. This table has over a million distinct CDR3 sequences, approximately 59% appearing once. Sequencing was carried out using blood. The receptors were gathered from a man aged 18 to 35 in good health.

This clonotype was detected only once. The rearrangement uses TRBV27 and TRBJ2-4, with TRBD2 identical over 14 bases. V gave up 5 bases and J gave up 13 bases; unmatched junction bases: 19. The length of the CDR3 is 18 residues. CDR1 is MNHEY, CDR2 SMNVEV, per germline (reference sequence). The CDR3 sequence is CASSPGTSGGEKYNEQYF. Written as DNA, the CDR3 is TGTGCCAGCAGTCCTGGGACTAGCGGGGGAGAAAAATACAATGAGCAGTACTTC.

The rearrangement joins TRBV6-5 to TRBJ2-7, with D hard to call. This CDR3 spans 13 amino acids. V was clipped by 7 bases and J by 6 bases, with 16 bases between them. CDR1 is MNHEY and CDR2 is SVGAGI in the germline V gene. The DNA for the CDR3 is TGTGCCAGCACCCGAGCGTTTGGGGTCGAGCAGTACTTC. Encoded protein: CASTRAFGVEQYF.

This clonotype was seen only once. This sequence joins TRBV10-3 and TRBJ2-1; TRBD2 matches at 7 bases. The DNA end favors TRBJ2-7, so the J call may be wrong. The germline gives CDR1 ENHRY, CDR2 SYGVKD. This CDR3 has 11 residues. The CDR3 reads CAIKRGNEQYF. Here the CDR3 DNA reads TGTGCCATCAAGCGGGGCAATGAGCAGTACTTC.

This clonotype was observed once. CDR3 nucleotides: TGTGCCAGCAGTTATGACAGGTTGGGAATCCCCAATGAGCAGTACTTC. Amino acids: CASSYDRLGIPNEQYF. The chain recombines TRBV6-2 or TRBV6-3 with TRBJ2-7, with a tentative D call TRBD1 (6 bases). CDR3 length equals 16 residues. Trimming pared 3 bases from V and 7 bases from J, leaving 22 bases between. Germline values: CDR1 MNHEY, CDR2 SVGEGT.

The chain carries TRBV4-1 and TRBJ2-3; the match to TRBD1 covers 7 bases. The CDR3 covers 16 residues. J lost 0 bases, V lost 4 bases, and 7 bases had no gene match. Germline assignment: CDR1 MGHRA and CDR2 YSYEKL. The CDR3 DNA sequence: TGCGCCAGCAGCCCTGGACAGGTCCCAAGCACAGATACGCAGTATTTT. It translates to CASSPGQVPSTDTQYF.

This clonotype was recorded a few times. The V call is TRBV6-1, the J call TRBJ2-7; 9 bases map to TRBD2. V trimming: 5 bases; J trimming: 2 bases; junction bases outside the gene matches: 4. Germline CDR1 MNHNS, CDR2 SASEGT. The CDR3 covers 14 residues. CDR3 sequence: CASSHSGGTYEQYF. As DNA, the CDR3 is TGTGCCAGCAGTCATAGCGGGGGAACCTACGAGCAGTACTTC.

The V call is TRBV27, the J call TRBJ2-7; D call uncertain. Germline V gives CDR1 MNHEY, CDR2 SMNVEV (reference sequence). CDR3 length equals 15 residues. V gave up 4 bases and J gave up 5 bases, with 18 bases separating them. The CDR3 region has the DNA TGTGCCAGCAGTTCCACCGATAGCTGGGCCGACGAGCAGTACTTC. Translating gives CASSSTDSWADEQYF.

This clonotype was found a few times. The junction differs from germline at one of its ends, possibly a read error. This chain connects TRBV5-1 to TRBJ1-1, with TRBD1 as a possible D gene (5 bases). CDR1 and CDR2 (germline): SGHRS, YFSETQ. This CDR3 comprises 14 residues. CDR3 residues: CASSLEGLGTEAFF. In nucleotides, the CDR3 is TGTGCCAGCAGCTTGGAGGGGCTCGGGACTGAAGCTTTCTTT.

J is TRBJ2-5 and V is TRBV4-1, with TRBD2 matching 9 bases. V lost 1 base to trimming and J lost 4 bases; unmatched junction nucleotides: 4. This CDR3 is built from 15 residues. CDR1 and CDR2 from the germline V gene are MGHRA and YSYEKL. The CDR3 spells CASSQVAGALETQYF. The CDR3 DNA reads TGCGCCAGCAGCCAAGTAGCGGGGGCCCTAGAGACCCAGTACTTC.

This chain joins TRBV2 and TRBJ2-3; 9 bases align to TRBD2. The ends lost 5 bases at V and 0 bases at J; junction bases unmatched: 6. The CDR3 has 16 residues. Germline CDR1 reads SNHLY; CDR2 reads FYNNEI. The DNA of the CDR3 is TGTGCCAGCAGTTTTAGCGGGGGCCCTAGCACAGATACGCAGTATTTT. Protein: CASSFSGGPSTDTQYF.

This clonotype was detected only a few times. This chain joins TRBV7-2 and TRBJ2-7; D possibly corresponds to TRBD1 (7 bases). V was shortened by 5 bases and J by 2 bases, with 28 bases between the two germline ends. The germline V gene encodes CDR1 SGHTA and CDR2 FQGNSA. This CDR3 is 19 amino acids long. In DNA form, the CDR3 reads TGTGCCAGCAGCCAACCGGGAACAGGGGACTTACCACGTCCCTACGAGCAGTACTTC. Translating gives CASSQPGTGDLPRPYEQYF.

The gene calls are TRBV12-3 or TRBV12-4 and TRBJ1-4, with 7 nucleotides matching TRBD1. The CDR3 covers 15 residues. V dropped 1 base and J dropped 8; count of bases not matched to a gene: 7. The CDR3 sequence: CASSLGTGSSEKLFF. CDR3 coding DNA: TGTGCCAGCAGTTTAGGGACAGGTTCTTCGGAAAAACTGTTTTTT.

The chain uses TRBV28 and TRBJ1-2, with 9 bases fitting TRBD1. Germline trimming cut 8 bases from V and 1 base from J; bases unmatched to any gene: 23. Per the germline V gene, CDR1 is MDHEN and CDR2 is SYDVKM. The CDR3 is made up of 20 amino acids. As DNA, the CDR3 is TGTGCCAGCTCAAAAAGACTAAGGGGCGGGACAGGGTTAGTTAACTATGGCTACACCTTC. Translating it yields CASSKRLRGGTGLVNYGYTF.

In this sample, this clonotype turned up a few times. The CDR3: CASSLDDSQPQHF. CDR3 bases: TGCGCCAGCAGCTTGGACGATAGTCAGCCCCAGCATTTT. This chain joins TRBV5-1 and TRBJ1-5; D unresolved. V lost 0 bases and J 6 bases, leaving 7 bases between the germline ends. This CDR3 is 13 amino acids long. CDR1 and CDR2 from the germline V gene are SGHRS and YFSETQ.

The chain combines TRBV21-1 with TRBJ2-1; the table calls TRBD1, which could not be checked here. TRBV21-1 has pseudogene status. The CDR3 totals 15 residues. CDR3 bases: TGTGCCAGCAGCCCCCCGGGTTTCGAGGGGAATGAGCAGTTCTTC. Translated: CASSPPGFEGNEQFF.

This clonotype was detected only a few times. The J gene is TRBJ2-1, the V gene TRBV4-1; D uncertain. CDR3 size: 16 residues. The germline V and J ends were trimmed by 3 bases and 5 bases, with 17 bases remaining between them. Germline assignment: CDR1 MGHRA and CDR2 YSYEKL. CDR3 sequence: CASSHRLVSPDNEQFF. The CDR3 DNA follows: TGCGCCAGCAGCCACAGACTCGTTTCTCCCGACAATGAGCAGTTCTTC.

The V call is TRBV5-1, the J call TRBJ2-2; D remains unclear. CDR1 and CDR2 from the germline V gene are SGHRS and YFSETQ. The CDR3 length is 15 residues. Trimming pared 0 bases from V and 0 bases from J, leaving 6 bases between. The CDR3 region is CASSLEQTNTGELFF. The CDR3 DNA is TGCGCCAGCAGCTTGGAGCAGACGAACACCGGGGAGCTGTTTTTT.

The chain is built from TRBV24-1 and TRBJ2-5; D may correspond to TRBD1 or TRBD2 (5 bases each). The CDR3 has 15 residues. Germline V lookup: CDR1 KGHDR, CDR2 SFDVKD. V lost 3 bases and J 8 bases, leaving 18 bases between the germline ends. The CDR3 DNA sequence: TGTGCCACCAGTGATCTCCGGGACCCCCAGGGTACCCAGTACTTC. Its translation is CATSDLRDPQGTQYF.

The V call is TRBV29-1, the J call TRBJ2-4; a weak D match, TRBD2 (5 bases). The last part of the DNA fits TRBJ2-7 better; the J call may be wrong. The CDR3 spans 11 residues. CDR1 is SQVTM, CDR2 ANQGSEA, per germline. In DNA, the CDR3 is TGCAGCGCCACCGAGGGAGACGAGCAGTACTTC. Residues: CSATEGDEQYF.

In this sample, this clonotype turned up a few times. V gene TRBV7-2 combines with J gene TRBJ1-1; the D gene is possibly TRBD1 (5 bases). Deletions cut 6 bases from V and 1 base from J, with 9 bases between. Germline V gene data show CDR1 as SGHTA and CDR2 as FQGNSA. This CDR3 is 13 amino acids long. The CDR3 sequence: CASRATGNTEAFF. CDR3 DNA: TGTGCCAGCAGAGCTACAGGGAACACTGAAGCTTTCTTT.

V gene TRBV5-1 combines with J gene TRBJ2-1, with D hard to call. Trimming took 7 bases from V and 3 from J, leaving 20 bases between them. The CDR3 extends over 16 amino acids. Germline CDR1 reads SGHRS; CDR2 reads YFSETQ. CDR3 nucleotides: TGCGCCAGCCCCTTCCCCATAGGAGCTCGCTACAATGAGCAGTTCTTC. Its protein product is CASPFPIGARYNEQFF.

V and J are TRBV4-1 and TRBJ1-5; 9 bases fit TRBD1. The CDR3 contains 18 residues. Germline V lookup: CDR1 MGHRA, CDR2 YSYEKL. J gave up 0 bases and V 0 bases, and 6 bases lay outside the gene matches. The CDR3 spells CASSQEQGAGYSNQPQHF. The CDR3 DNA reads as TGCGCCAGCAGCCAAGAACAGGGGGCAGGCTATAGCAATCAGCCCCAGCATTTT.

This clonotype turned up a few times. The chain recombines TRBV10-3 with TRBJ2-7; the D gene is possibly TRBD1 (6 bases). CDR3 length: 15 amino acids. V was cut by 3 bases and J by 4 bases, with 16 bases left in between. Germline V gene lookup returns CDR1 ENHRY and CDR2 SYGVKD. The CDR3 nucleotides read TGTGCCATCAGTGATTATCGAGGGGGTGGTTACGAGCAGTACTTC. This encodes CAISDYRGGGYEQYF.

The V gene is TRBV7-2, the J gene TRBJ2-1; D is uncertain. The CDR3 length is 11 residues. CDR1 is SGHTA, CDR2 FQGNSA, per germline. V was trimmed by 5 bases and J by 8 bases, leaving 7 bases between them. In DNA, the CDR3 is TGTGCCAGCAGCATCGAAGATGAGCAGTTCTTC. It specifies CASSIEDEQFF.

The chain is built from TRBV6-6 and TRBJ2-7, with D possibly being TRBD1 or TRBD2 (5 bases each). Germline V CDR1 and CDR2: MNHNY, SVGAGI (reference sequence). Between the trimmed V and J ends, which lost 2 bases and 2 bases, there was a span of 10 bases. The CDR3 covers 14 residues. The CDR3 DNA follows: TGTGCCAGCAGTTACCCGGGGCAGGCCTACGAGCAGTACTTC. It specifies CASSYPGQAYEQYF.

The chain combines TRBV20-1 with TRBJ1-4, with a tentative D call TRBD1 (6 bases). The V and J ends lost 6 bases and 8 bases respectively, with 7 bases between them. CDR1 DFQATT and CDR2 SNEGSKA come from the germline V gene (reference sequence). This CDR3 spans 10 amino acids. The CDR3 loop reads CSAGAEKLFF. CDR3 DNA sequence: TGCAGTGCGGGGGCGGAAAAACTGTTTTTT.